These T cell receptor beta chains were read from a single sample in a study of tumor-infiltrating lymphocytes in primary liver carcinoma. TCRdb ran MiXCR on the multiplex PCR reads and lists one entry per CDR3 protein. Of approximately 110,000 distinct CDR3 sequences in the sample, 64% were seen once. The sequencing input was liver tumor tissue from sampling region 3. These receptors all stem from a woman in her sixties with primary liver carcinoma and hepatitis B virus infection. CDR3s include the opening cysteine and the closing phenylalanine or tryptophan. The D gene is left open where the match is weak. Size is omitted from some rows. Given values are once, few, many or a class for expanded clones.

CSVGGVTSTDTQYF TGCAGCGTTGGGGGGGTAACTAGCACAGATACGCAGTATTTT TRBJ2-3 many TRBV29-1 .
CASSFNRPADGGELFF TGTGCCAGCAGTTTCAACAGGCCGGCCGATGGGGGGGAGCTGTTTTTT TRBJ2-2 many TRBV12-3/TRBV12-4 .
CASSSGLGETQYF TGTGCCAGCAGCTCCGGGCTTGGGGAGACCCAGTACTTC TRBJ2-5 medium-sized TRBV11-2 .
CASSFPSTSYGYTF TGTGCCAGCAGTTTCCCCTCGACAAGCTATGGCTACACCTTC TRBJ1-2 few TRBV28 .
CTSSTGWVQGADTQYF TGCACCAGCAGCACCGGGTGGGTCCAAGGGGCAGATACGCAGTATTTT TRBJ2-3 . TRBV5-1 .
CSVELHSGSGEQYF TGCAGCGTTGAACTGCACAGCGGGAGTGGTGAGCAGTACTTC TRBJ2-7 . TRBV29-1 TRBD2
CAISLTGTNGKLFF TGTGCCATCAGCCTGACTGGAACTAATGGAAAACTGTTTTTT TRBJ1-4 . TRBV10-3 .
CASSLTGSNSYEQYF TGTGCCAGCAGCTTGACAGGATCGAACTCCTACGAGCAGTACTTC TRBJ2-7 many TRBV5-5 .
CAISEARGAEANVLTF TGTGCCATCAGTGAGGCTAGGGGCGCTGAGGCCAACGTCCTGACTTTC TRBJ2-6 . TRBV10-3 .
CASSPNNSPGQPQHF TGTGCCAGCAGCCCTAATAACAGTCCTGGTCAGCCCCAGCATTTT TRBJ1-5 medium-sized TRBV11-2 .
CASGPRQGSYNSPLHF TGTGCCAGCGGTCCGAGACAGGGCTCATATAATTCACCCCTCCACTTT TRBJ1-6 . TRBV28 TRBD1
CATKGAADTQYF TGTGCCACAAAGGGGGCTGCGGATACGCAGTATTTT TRBJ2-3 . TRBV2 TRBD1